The source of this T cell receptor (beta chain) is a study of cytotoxic CD8 clonotypes in ibrutinib-treated CLL. This CDR3 has 16 amino acids. Germline V gene lookup returns CDR1 SGHDT and CDR2 YYEEEE. V was cut by 4 bases and J by 4 bases, with 21 bases left in between. The protocol was immunoSEQ multiplex PCR, while the TCRdb copy is restricted to in-frame clones and leaves out a portion. The sample includes about 160,000 clones, about 88% seen only once; the top ten take 3%. The TCR comes from a human donor with chronic lymphocytic leukemia. Sequencing used PBMCs, obtained at disease progression, from a patient treated with ibrutinib. The gene calls are TRBV5-6 and TRBJ2-7, with D tentatively TRBD1 (6 bases). The CDR3 sequence: CASSTDRLNGPYEQYF. Written as DNA, the CDR3 is TGTGCCAGCAGCACTGACAGGCTTAATGGGCCTTACGAGCAGTACTTC.